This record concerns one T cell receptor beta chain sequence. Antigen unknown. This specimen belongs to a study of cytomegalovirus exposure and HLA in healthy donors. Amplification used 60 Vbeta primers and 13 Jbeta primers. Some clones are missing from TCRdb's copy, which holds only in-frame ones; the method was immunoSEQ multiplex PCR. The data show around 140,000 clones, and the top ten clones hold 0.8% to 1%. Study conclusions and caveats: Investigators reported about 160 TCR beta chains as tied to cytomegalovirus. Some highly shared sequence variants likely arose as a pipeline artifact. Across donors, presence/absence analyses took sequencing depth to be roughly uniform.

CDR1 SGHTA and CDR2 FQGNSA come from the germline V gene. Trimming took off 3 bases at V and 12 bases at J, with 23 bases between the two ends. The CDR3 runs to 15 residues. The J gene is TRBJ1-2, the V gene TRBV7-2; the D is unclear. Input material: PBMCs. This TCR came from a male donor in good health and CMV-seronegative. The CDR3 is CASSFSVLAGSPHTF. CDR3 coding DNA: TGTGCCAGCAGCTTTAGCGTATTGGCAGGCTCTCCCCACACCTTC.